The present T cell receptor beta chain was sequenced within a study of blood T cell repertoires in COVID-19. At the level of the study: Researchers got acute and convalescent COVID-19 samples from the United States, Italy and Spain. Sample material is recorded as cDNA or gDNA derived from T cells, B-cell-depleted T cells, or PBMCs.

In the authors' methods: Estimates of nucleated cell counts were drawn from the amplification of reference gene primers. Assay: immunoSEQ multiplex PCR; the TCRdb copy retains only in-frame clones and omits some. The DNA was the basis for D and trimming; V, J and clone size are from that table. This table has approximately 77,000 clones, 80% to 90% appearing once. The CDR3 loop spans 15 amino acids. Germline values: CDR1 KGHSH, CDR2 LQKENI. V was trimmed by 2 bases and J by 7 bases, leaving 15 bases between them. This sequence originates from a man aged 25-45 years with acute or convalescent COVID-19. The V call is TRBV18, the J call TRBJ1-5; a possible D gene is TRBD1 (5 bases). The sequencing sample was made of peripheral blood. The CDR3 region is CASSPVLLTGQPQHF. CDR3 nucleotide sequence: TGTGCCAGCTCACCAGTGCTCCTAACAGGCCAGCCCCAGCATTTT.